A selection of T cell receptor beta chains follows, all from one sample in a study of neurological immune-mediated disorders. A single record per CDR3 protein comes from TCRdb applying MiXCR to the 5' RACE reads. This table has about 80,000 distinct CDR3 sequences, 5.8% appearing once. Specimen: PBMCs. These TCRs come from a woman aged 55-69 years with multiple sclerosis. CDR3s include the opening cysteine and the closing phenylalanine or tryptophan. Fields, in order: CDR3 length, clone size, J gene, V gene, D gene, CDR3 protein, CDR3 DNA. The D gene is left open where the match is weak. Only part of the rows carry a size: once, few, many, or a class if the clone is expanded.

cdr3_length: 16; clone_size: few; j_call: TRBJ2-3; v_call: TRBV29-1; d_call: TRBD2; cdr3_aa: CSVAPTSGGFTDTQYF; cdr3_nt: TGCAGCGTCGCTCCGACTAGCGGGGGATTCACAGATACGCAGTATTTT
cdr3_length: 15; clone_size: many; j_call: TRBJ2-7; v_call: TRBV7-8; d_call: -; cdr3_aa: CASSLSSSPLYEQYF; cdr3_nt: TGTGCCAGCAGCTTATCATCATCCCCCCTCTACGAGCAGTACTTC
cdr3_length: 12; clone_size: -; j_call: TRBJ1-2; v_call: TRBV25-1; d_call: -; cdr3_aa: CASSEQGWSYTF; cdr3_nt: TGTGCCAGCAGTGAGCAGGGGTGGAGCTACACCTTC
cdr3_length: 16; clone_size: -; j_call: TRBJ1-5; v_call: TRBV27; d_call: -; cdr3_aa: CATRKIGGAVPQPQHF; cdr3_nt: TGTGCCACCCGAAAAATAGGAGGGGCGGTCCCCCAGCCCCAGCATTTT
cdr3_length: 15; clone_size: many; j_call: TRBJ2-7; v_call: TRBV27; d_call: -; cdr3_aa: CASSSELQARGEQYF; cdr3_nt: TGTGCCAGCAGTTCAGAACTTCAGGCTCGGGGCGAGCAGTACTTC
cdr3_length: 14; clone_size: many; j_call: TRBJ1-4; v_call: TRBV20-1; d_call: TRBD1; cdr3_aa: CSARTTGGGEKLFF; cdr3_nt: TGCAGTGCTAGGACGACAGGGGGTGGAGAAAAACTGTTTTTT
cdr3_length: 16; clone_size: many; j_call: TRBJ1-4; v_call: TRBV12-3/TRBV12-4; d_call: -; cdr3_aa: CASSHRDIATNEKLFF; cdr3_nt: TGTGCCAGCAGTCACCGGGACATTGCAACTAATGAAAAACTGTTTTTT
cdr3_length: 16; clone_size: many; j_call: TRBJ2-7; v_call: TRBV20-1; d_call: -; cdr3_aa: CSARPRPSLPPYEQYF; cdr3_nt: TGCAGTGCTAGACCCCGTCCGTCGCTACCTCCCTACGAGCAGTACTTC
cdr3_length: 14; clone_size: many; j_call: TRBJ1-5; v_call: TRBV5-1; d_call: -; cdr3_aa: CASSMDGYNQPQHF; cdr3_nt: TGCGCCAGCAGCATGGACGGGTACAATCAGCCCCAGCATTTT
cdr3_length: 14; clone_size: many; j_call: TRBJ2-1; v_call: TRBV5-1; d_call: TRBD2; cdr3_aa: CATSGSGSHNEQFF; cdr3_nt: TGCGCCACCTCGGGTAGCGGGAGCCACAATGAGCAGTTCTTC
cdr3_length: 16; clone_size: many; j_call: TRBJ1-5; v_call: TRBV4-1; d_call: TRBD1; cdr3_aa: CASSQAGTGDNQPQHF; cdr3_nt: TGCGCCAGCAGCCAGGCCGGGACAGGGGACAATCAGCCCCAGCATTTT
cdr3_length: 15; clone_size: many; j_call: TRBJ2-1; v_call: TRBV7-2; d_call: -; cdr3_aa: CASSLEGLADNEQFF; cdr3_nt: TGTGCCAGCAGCTTAGAGGGACTGGCAGACAATGAGCAGTTCTTC
cdr3_length: 14; clone_size: many; j_call: TRBJ2-2; v_call: TRBV5-1; d_call: TRBD2; cdr3_aa: CASSGRDRGGELFF; cdr3_nt: TGCGCCAGCAGCGGGAGGGACCGCGGCGGGGAGCTGTTTTTT
cdr3_length: 14; clone_size: many; j_call: TRBJ1-1; v_call: TRBV3-1; d_call: TRBD1; cdr3_aa: CASSQTGGSTEAFF; cdr3_nt: TGTGCCAGCAGCCAGACAGGGGGAAGCACTGAAGCTTTCTTT
cdr3_length: 14; clone_size: many; j_call: TRBJ1-1; v_call: TRBV5-1; d_call: -; cdr3_aa: CASSLKQRGTEAFF; cdr3_nt: TGCGCCAGCAGCTTGAAGCAGAGGGGGACTGAAGCTTTCTTT
cdr3_length: 15; clone_size: many; j_call: TRBJ2-3; v_call: TRBV5-1; d_call: TRBD2; cdr3_aa: CASSSGLAGADTQYF; cdr3_nt: TGCGCCAGCAGCTCGGGACTAGCGGGGGCAGATACGCAGTATTTT
cdr3_length: 15; clone_size: many; j_call: TRBJ1-6; v_call: TRBV3-1; d_call: -; cdr3_aa: CASSQGVGNNSPLHF; cdr3_nt: TGTGCCAGCAGCCAAGGGGTTGGAAATAATTCACCCCTCCACTTT
cdr3_length: 15; clone_size: many; j_call: TRBJ2-1; v_call: TRBV9; d_call: TRBD2; cdr3_aa: CASSVRASGDDEQFF; cdr3_nt: TGTGCCAGCAGCGTAAGGGCTAGCGGGGACGATGAGCAGTTCTTC
cdr3_length: 19; clone_size: many; j_call: TRBJ1-1; v_call: TRBV3-1; d_call: -; cdr3_aa: CASSQRPPGPERGGTEAFF; cdr3_nt: TGTGCCAGCAGCCAAAGGCCTCCGGGACCGGAGCGGGGGGGGACTGAAGCTTTCTTT
cdr3_length: 13; clone_size: many; j_call: TRBJ1-3; v_call: TRBV7-2; d_call: -; cdr3_aa: CASSPGQGNTIYF; cdr3_nt: TGTGCCAGCAGCCCTGGGCAGGGAAACACCATATATTTT
cdr3_length: 16; clone_size: many; j_call: TRBJ1-4; v_call: TRBV5-4; d_call: TRBD1; cdr3_aa: CASSPLPGQTNEKLFF; cdr3_nt: TGTGCCAGCAGCCCCCTACCGGGACAGACTAATGAAAAACTGTTTTTT
cdr3_length: 14; clone_size: many; j_call: TRBJ2-2; v_call: TRBV7-7; d_call: TRBD2; cdr3_aa: CAYRTSGGTGELFF; cdr3_nt: TGTGCCTACAGGACTAGCGGGGGTACCGGGGAGCTGTTTTTT
cdr3_length: 12; clone_size: many; j_call: TRBJ2-3; v_call: TRBV14; d_call: TRBD2; cdr3_aa: CASSQAGLGQYF; cdr3_nt: TGTGCCAGCAGCCAAGCCGGACTAGGGCAGTATTTT
cdr3_length: 14; clone_size: many; j_call: TRBJ2-5; v_call: TRBV20-1; d_call: TRBD2; cdr3_aa: CSAGGLAGKETQYF; cdr3_nt: TGCAGTGCGGGTGGACTAGCGGGGAAAGAGACCCAGTACTTC
cdr3_length: 15; clone_size: few; j_call: TRBJ1-1; v_call: TRBV7-6; d_call: TRBD1; cdr3_aa: CASSLGAGGGTEAFF; cdr3_nt: TGTGCCAGCAGCTTAGGAGCAGGGGGCGGCACTGAAGCTTTCTTT
cdr3_length: 13; clone_size: many; j_call: TRBJ1-2; v_call: TRBV28; d_call: -; cdr3_aa: CASSYDRNYGYTF; cdr3_nt: TGTGCCAGCAGCTACGACAGGAACTATGGCTACACCTTC
cdr3_length: 15; clone_size: many; j_call: TRBJ2-2; v_call: TRBV7-8; d_call: TRBD2; cdr3_aa: CAAQAGGLNTGELFF; cdr3_nt: TGTGCCGCGCAGGCGGGGGGATTGAACACCGGGGAGCTGTTTTTT
cdr3_length: 16; clone_size: once; j_call: TRBJ1-2; v_call: TRBV6-1; d_call: -; cdr3_aa: CASSEAAGGSPYGYTF; cdr3_nt: TGTGCCAGCAGTGAAGCGGCAGGAGGCTCCCCCTATGGCTACACCTTC
cdr3_length: 15; clone_size: many; j_call: TRBJ2-1; v_call: TRBV20-1; d_call: TRBD2; cdr3_aa: CSARVTSGGYNEQFF; cdr3_nt: TGCAGTGCTAGAGTGACTAGCGGGGGTTACAATGAGCAGTTCTTC
cdr3_length: 14; clone_size: many; j_call: TRBJ1-1; v_call: TRBV6-2/TRBV6-3; d_call: -; cdr3_aa: CASQYNRRNTEAFF; cdr3_nt: TGTGCCAGCCAGTATAACAGGAGGAACACTGAAGCTTTCTTT
cdr3_length: 16; clone_size: many; j_call: TRBJ2-1; v_call: TRBV5-1; d_call: TRBD1; cdr3_aa: CASSLSPGQGNNEQFF; cdr3_nt: TGCGCCAGCAGCTTGTCCCCCGGACAGGGGAACAATGAGCAGTTCTTC
cdr3_length: 14; clone_size: many; j_call: TRBJ2-3; v_call: TRBV20-1; d_call: -; cdr3_aa: CSARVQTGTDTQYF; cdr3_nt: TGCAGTGCTAGAGTCCAGACAGGCACAGATACGCAGTATTTT
cdr3_length: 16; clone_size: many; j_call: TRBJ2-2; v_call: TRBV5-1; d_call: TRBD1; cdr3_aa: CASSPRDRGITGELFF; cdr3_nt: TGCGCCAGCAGCCCACGGGACAGGGGGATCACCGGGGAGCTGTTTTTT
cdr3_length: 15; clone_size: many; j_call: TRBJ2-7; v_call: TRBV7-9; d_call: -; cdr3_aa: CASSPDRDYSYEQYF; cdr3_nt: TGTGCCAGCAGCCCTGACAGAGATTATTCCTACGAGCAGTACTTC
cdr3_length: 16; clone_size: few; j_call: TRBJ2-1; v_call: TRBV7-8; d_call: -; cdr3_aa: CASSLATGPIGNEQFF; cdr3_nt: TGTGCCAGCAGCCTCGCGACAGGACCCATAGGCAATGAGCAGTTCTTC
cdr3_length: 13; clone_size: -; j_call: TRBJ2-7; v_call: TRBV3-1; d_call: -; cdr3_aa: CASSQYKWDKKYF; cdr3_nt: TGTGCCAGCAGCCAGTATAAGTGGGACAAGAAGTACTTC
cdr3_length: 14; clone_size: many; j_call: TRBJ2-5; v_call: TRBV2; d_call: -; cdr3_aa: CASTGGGIGETQYF; cdr3_nt: TGTGCCAGCACGGGCGGAGGTATTGGTGAGACCCAGTACTTC
cdr3_length: 13; clone_size: many; j_call: TRBJ2-7; v_call: TRBV5-1; d_call: -; cdr3_aa: CASSLVRGSEQYF; cdr3_nt: TGCGCCAGCAGCTTGGTCAGGGGAAGCGAGCAGTACTTC
cdr3_length: 17; clone_size: -; j_call: TRBJ2-2; v_call: TRBV3-1; d_call: TRBD2; cdr3_aa: CVSSQVDLAGRDGELFF; cdr3_nt: TGTGTCAGCAGCCAAGTGGACCTAGCGGGGCGTGACGGGGAGCTGTTTTTT
cdr3_length: 15; clone_size: many; j_call: TRBJ2-1; v_call: TRBV3-1; d_call: TRBD1; cdr3_aa: CASSHSGTGRNEQFF; cdr3_nt: TGTGCCAGCAGCCACTCCGGGACAGGGCGGAATGAGCAGTTCTTC
cdr3_length: 16; clone_size: many; j_call: TRBJ2-3; v_call: TRBV20-1; d_call: TRBD2; cdr3_aa: CSARDPLAGQTDTQYF; cdr3_nt: TGCAGTGCTAGAGATCCCCTAGCGGGGCAAACAGATACGCAGTATTTT
cdr3_length: 14; clone_size: many; j_call: TRBJ1-1; v_call: TRBV5-6; d_call: -; cdr3_aa: CASSLVARVPEAFF; cdr3_nt: TGTGCCAGCAGCTTGGTTGCCAGGGTACCTGAAGCTTTCTTT
cdr3_length: 15; clone_size: many; j_call: TRBJ2-7; v_call: TRBV5-6; d_call: TRBD2; cdr3_aa: CASTQEGLAPYEQYF; cdr3_nt: TGTGCCAGCACCCAAGAGGGACTAGCCCCCTACGAGCAGTACTTC
cdr3_length: 13; clone_size: many; j_call: TRBJ1-2; v_call: TRBV12-3/TRBV12-4; d_call: -; cdr3_aa: CASSRQVRDGYTF; cdr3_nt: TGTGCCAGCAGCCGGCAGGTTAGGGATGGCTACACCTTC
cdr3_length: 14; clone_size: -; j_call: TRBJ2-1; v_call: TRBV20-1; d_call: TRBD1; cdr3_aa: CSAFTGQGGREQFF; cdr3_nt: TGCAGTGCTTTTACGGGACAGGGAGGCCGCGAGCAATTCTTC